This T cell receptor (beta chain) comes out of a study of Graves' ophthalmopathy and Graves' hyperthyroidism. The overall study: Specimen type is peripheral blood, obtained at initial diagnosis before any treatment.

Exclusion criteria comprised other autoimmune diseases, uncontrolled infections, pregnancy or lactation in patients. The PBMC fraction was derived from around 9.4 ml of fresh peripheral blood. There are many counts of this clonotype. Antigen specificity is unknown. V lost 6 bases, J lost 5 bases, and 7 bases stayed unmatched. The CDR3 covers 15 residues. In germline, CDR1 is MNHNS, CDR2 SASEGT. Amplification of the TCR beta CDR3 regions used RNA transcripts (as template). HTBI-primed RT-PCR formed the first round, and a multiplex PCR formed the second. MiXCR, run by TCRdb on the multiplex PCR reads, gives a single entry per CDR3 protein. The sample contains approximately 330,000 distinct CDR3 sequences, roughly 15% of which appear only once. General study results and limits: Most clonotypes expanded in thyroid above 0.001 frequency were present in blood too.

The chain joins TRBV6-1 to TRBJ1-5, with 10 bases fitting TRBD1. The TCR originated in an adult man with Graves' ophthalmopathy. Sequenced: peripheral blood. The CDR3 sequence is CASRLPGTGDQPQHF. Written as DNA, the CDR3 is TGTGCCAGCAGACTCCCTGGGACAGGGGATCAGCCCCAGCATTTT.